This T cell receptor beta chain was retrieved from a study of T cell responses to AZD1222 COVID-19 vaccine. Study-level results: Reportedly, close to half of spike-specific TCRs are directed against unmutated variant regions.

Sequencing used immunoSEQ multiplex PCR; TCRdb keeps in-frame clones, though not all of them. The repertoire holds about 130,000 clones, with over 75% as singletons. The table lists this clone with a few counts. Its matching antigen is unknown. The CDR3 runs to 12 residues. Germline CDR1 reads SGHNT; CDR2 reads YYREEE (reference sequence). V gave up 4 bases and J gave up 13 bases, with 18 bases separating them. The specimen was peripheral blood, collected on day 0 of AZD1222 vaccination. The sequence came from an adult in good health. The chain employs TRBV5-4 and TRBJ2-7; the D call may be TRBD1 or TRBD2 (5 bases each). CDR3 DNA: TGTGCCAGCAGCGAAAACCCGGGACGGTTTTACTTC. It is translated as CASSENPGRFYF.